The clone carrying this T cell receptor (beta chain) has only one observation. These data originate in a study of control samples from healthy donors and cancer patients. J was trimmed by 12 bases and V by 4 bases; bases with no gene match: 11. Looked up from germline, CDR1 is SNHLY and CDR2 is FYNNEI. The CDR3 has 14 residues. Sequencing used immunoSEQ multiplex PCR; TCRdb keeps in-frame clones, though not all of them. Of 120,000 or so clones listed, approximately 89% are singletons. What was sequenced was blood. This chain links TRBV2 with TRBJ1-5, with 8 bases aligning to TRBD1. The sequence derives from a man aged 55 to 70 in good health. In DNA, the CDR3 is TGTGCCAGCAGTGTGGGGCAGGGGGCAGGACGCCAGCATTTT. It encodes CASSVGQGAGRQHF. The full variable domain, rest sourced from reference TRBV2 and TRBJ1-5, is EPEVTQTPSHQVTQMGQEVILRCVPISNHLYFYWYRQILGQKVEFLVSFYNNEISEKSEIFDDQFSVERPDGSNFTLKIRSTKLEDSAMYFCASSVGQGAGRQHFGDGTRLSIL.